The 13 T cell receptor beta chains below come from one sample, sequenced in a study of T cells in Graves' hyperthyroidism and ophthalmopathy (dated by TCRdb to between 2018 and 2021). Libraries were constructed by multiplex PCR. The listed sequencing device is Illumina HiSeq 2000. Amplification of TCR beta CDR3 regions was carried out from RNA transcripts. The TCR CDR3 was subjected to a first round of RT-PCR using the HTBI primer set and the Qiagen OneStep RT-PCR kit. The raw public data were reprocessed by TCRdb itself: fastp quality trimming at Q25, MiXCR clonotype calling, in-frame beta chains only. Merged by CDR3 protein, the rows form single entries marked with the most common genes and DNA. Across this sample there are around 190,000 distinct CDR3 sequences, with around 17% seen only once. The ten largest clones take up about 50% of the sample. The sequencing input was blood. The receptors were gathered from a woman in her 50s with Graves' hyperthyroidism.

This chain connects TRBV19 to TRBJ2-1; the D gene could be TRBD1 or TRBD2 (6 bases each). V shed 3 bases and J shed 4 bases, with 19 bases lying between them. The CDR3 runs to 17 residues. CDR1 and CDR2 (germline): LNHDA, SQIVND (reference sequence). The CDR3 loop reads CASSMGGGLVPYNEQFF. The CDR3, as DNA: TGTGCCAGTAGTATGGGGGGCGGGCTAGTGCCTTACAATGAGCAGTTCTTC.

In its sample, this clonotype was seen a few times. This chain uses TRBV5-6 with TRBJ1-3, with D perhaps TRBD1 (5 bases). CDR3 size: 16 residues. CDR1 is SGHDT, CDR2 YYEEEE, per germline. Trimming removed 1 base at V and 8 bases at J, with 19 bases between. The CDR3 nucleotides are TGTGCCAGCAGCTTGAAAAGGACAACCCAACTAGACACCATATATTTT. It specifies CASSLKRTTQLDTIYF.

This clonotype was recorded many times. CDR3 protein: CASSFSGSNTEAFF. The DNA of the CDR3 is TGTGCCAGCAGTTTTTCCGGGTCGAACACTGAAGCTTTCTTT. The genes are TRBV12-3 or TRBV12-4 and TRBJ1-1; D is ambiguous. This CDR3 is 14 amino acids long. The V end was cut by 3 bases, the J end by 1 base, with 9 bases between.

This clonotype appeared many times. The rearrangement links TRBV18 to TRBJ2-2, with D unclear. The germline gives CDR1 KGHSH, CDR2 LQKENI. The CDR3 sequence is 15 residues long. V dropped 1 base and J dropped 7 bases, with 13 bases sitting between them. In DNA, the CDR3 is TGTGCCAGCTCACCACAAGGGAACGGTAACGGGGAGCTGTTTTTT. Translation: CASSPQGNGNGELFF.

In its sample, this clonotype was seen many times. V and J are TRBV7-9 and TRBJ2-3; no definite D call. The end of the DNA aligns better with TRBJ1-5, so the J call may be wrong. Looked up from germline, CDR1 is SEHNR and CDR2 is FQNEAQ (reference sequence). The CDR3 contains 12 residues. The CDR3 nucleotides are TGTGCCAGCAGCTTTTCCACAGATACGCAGCATTTT. It specifies CASSFSTDTQHF.

This clonotype has just a few counts. The V call is TRBV19, the J call TRBJ1-2; D ambiguous. Per germline, CDR1 LNHDA and CDR2 SQIVND (reference sequence). V lost 5 bases and J lost 7, with 14 bases in between. This CDR3 is 13 amino acids long. This CDR3 reads CASSPSGGIGYTF. The DNA of the CDR3 is TGTGCCAGTAGTCCCTCAGGAGGGATTGGCTACACCTTC.

On this clonotype: The germline gene is not matched at one end of the junction; a read error may be the cause. This chain links TRBV5-1 with TRBJ2-7; 7 bases agree with TRBD2. Germline V lookup: CDR1 SGHRS, CDR2 YFSETQ. The CDR3 length is 18 residues. In DNA, the CDR3 is TGTGCCAGCAGCTTAGCGATCGAAGCAGCGGGAAAGTTCTACGAGCAGTACTTC. This encodes CASSLAIEAAGKFYEQYF.

This chain joins TRBV2 and TRBJ2-7; 7 bases map to TRBD2. Trimming cost V 10 bases and J 5 bases; bases outside gene matches: 11. The CDR3 loop spans 13 amino acids. Germline V gives CDR1 SNHLY, CDR2 FYNNEI. CDR3 amino acids: CATGGTLGDEQYF. The CDR3 bases are TGTGCCACCGGGGGGACCTTGGGGGACGAGCAGTACTTC.

The CDR3 nucleotides are TGTGCCAGCAGCCAAGGCCCGGACCGCACCTATCAGCCCCAGCATTTT. Translated: CASSQGPDRTYQPQHF. V is TRBV3-1 and J is TRBJ1-5; D remains unclear. V was cut by 1 base and J by 5 bases, with 15 bases left in between. The CDR3 has 16 amino acids. The germline gives CDR1 LGHDT, CDR2 YNNKEL (reference sequence).

This clonotype showed up just a few times. The rearrangement links TRBV30 to TRBJ1-1; D ambiguous. V was shortened by 2 bases and J by 6 bases, with 10 bases between the two germline ends. CDR1 is GTSNPN and CDR2 is SVGIG in the germline V gene (reference sequence). This CDR3 spans 12 amino acids. CDR3 sequence: CAWSILGSEAFF. CDR3 coding DNA: TGTGCCTGGAGTATTTTGGGCTCTGAAGCTTTCTTT.

The rearrangement joins TRBV20-1 to TRBJ1-6, with 7 bases lining up with TRBD1. CDR3 length equals 15 residues. Losses at the gene ends were 5 bases for V and 0 bases for J; bases not matched to a gene: 4. Germline V gene sequence: CDR1 DFQATT, CDR2 SNEGSKA (reference sequence). CDR3 loop: CSAQDRASYNSPLHF. In DNA form, the CDR3 reads TGCAGTGCTCAAGACAGGGCCTCCTATAATTCACCCCTCCACTTT.

This clonotype has at least ten counts. The rearrangement links TRBV2 to TRBJ2-3, with a possible D match to TRBD2 (5 bases). This CDR3 region has 12 residues. The ends were cut back, 5 bases at V and 6 bases at J, with 9 bases in the middle. Per germline, CDR1 SNHLY and CDR2 FYNNEI. The CDR3 bases are TGTGCCAGCAGTTTGGACTCGGATACGCAGTATTTT. It codes for CASSLDSDTQYF. Full variable domain (missing parts from reference TRBV2 and TRBJ2-3): EPEVTQTPSHQVTQMGQEVILRCVPISNHLYFYWYRQILGQKVEFLVSFYNNEISEKSEIFDDQFSVERPDGSNFTLKIRSTKLEDSAMYFCASSLDSDTQYFGPGTRLTVL.

There are a few counts of this clonotype. The chain uses TRBV20-1 and TRBJ2-1, with 11 nucleotides matching TRBD2. Germline CDR1 DFQATT, CDR2 SNEGSKA (reference sequence). Germline trimming cut 5 bases from V and 5 bases from J; bases unmatched to any gene: 8. This CDR3 region has 15 residues. The CDR3 nucleotides are TGCAGTGCTGCTCAGGGACTAGCGGTAAACAATGAGCAGTTCTTC. Translated, it gives CSAAQGLAVNNEQFF.